The sequence of this T cell receptor beta chain was determined in a study of blood T cell repertoires in COVID-19. Study details: Spain, Italy and the United States supplied samples that represented acute and convalescent COVID-19.

This clone was recorded once. In the original analysis: Nucleated cell number was recorded as an estimate derived from reference gene primer amplification. Repertoires were generated with immunoSEQ multiplex PCR, while TCRdb's copy carries only in-frame clones and drops some. The D gene and trimming were derived from the DNA, and the V and J assignments and clone size from that table. This table holds 150,000 to 200,000 clones, roughly 80% found once. Per germline, CDR1 LGHDT and CDR2 YNNKEL (reference sequence). The CDR3 consists of 13 residues. V was pared by 4 bases and J by 8 bases, with 9 bases between. The recovered donors of Cohort 3 showed two negative PCRs, clearance, or symptom resolution.

The sequence came from a woman between 50 and 59 years old who had recovered from COVID-19. The chain uses TRBV3-1 (or the pseudogene TRBV3-2) and TRBJ1-6; the D is unclear. Sequencing used PBMCs or T cells enriched from blood (not recorded which). This CDR3 is CASSRGSYSPLHF. The CDR3 coding sequence is TGTGCCAGCAGCCGAGGTAGTTATTCACCCCTCCACTTT.